This is a list of T cell receptor beta chains from one sample in a study of T cell responses to AZD1222 COVID-19 vaccine. Repertoires were generated with immunoSEQ multiplex PCR, while TCRdb's copy carries only in-frame clones and drops some. This table holds about 180,000 clones, around nine tenths found once. The sequencing used peripheral blood, collected on day 0 of AZD1222 vaccination. The receptors were gathered from an adult in good health. Both conserved end residues are part of each CDR3. D genes are given only for firm matches. Clone size is not always given. Where it is, it says once, few, many or a class for expanded clones.

>-|TRBJ1-5|TRBV2|-
CASSGTDINQPQHF
TGTGCCAGCAGTGGGACAGACATTAATCAGCCCCAGCATTTT
>-|TRBJ1-6|TRBV27|-
CASRRNSLEDNSPLHF
TGTGCCAGCAGAAGGAACAGCCTCGAAGATAATTCACCCCTCCACTTT
>-|TRBJ1-1|TRBV27|-
CASSSNLQNTEAFF
TGTGCCAGCAGTTCCAATTTACAAAACACTGAAGCTTTCTTT
>-|TRBJ1-1|TRBV7-8|-
CASSLRLHMNTEAFF
TGTGCCAGCAGCTTGCGGTTGCACATGAACACTGAAGCTTTCTTT
>-|TRBJ1-2|TRBV5-6|once
CASSLLTETYGYTF
TGTGCCAGCAGCTTGTTGACAGAGACCTATGGCTACACCTTC
>-|TRBJ2-2|TRBV30|-
CAYQRITGELFF
TGTGCCTACCAACGAATCACCGGGGAGCTGTTTTTT
>TRBD2|TRBJ2-5|TRBV2|-
CASSSLTSGVKETQYF
TGTGCCAGCAGCTCCCTGACTAGCGGCGTTAAAGAGACCCAGTACTTC
>-|TRBJ2-7|TRBV5-5|-
CASRGSYEQYF
TGTGCCAGCAGAGGGAGCTACGAGCAGTACTTC
>-|TRBJ2-5|TRBV7-8|-
CASSFGGSGETQYF
TGTGCCAGCAGCTTTGGGGGTAGCGGAGAGACCCAGTACTTC
>-|TRBJ2-5|TRBV24-1|-
CATSDSDATGRGTQYF
TGTGCCACCAGTGATTCGGACGCGACAGGTCGGGGGACCCAGTACTTC
>-|TRBJ2-7|TRBV6-5|-
CASSYLGVEQYF
TGTGCCAGCAGTTACCTCGGGGTCGAGCAGTACTTC
>-|TRBJ2-4|TRBV5-4|-
CASSLKNIQYF
TGTGCCAGCAGCTTAAAAAACATTCAGTACTTC
>-|TRBJ1-6|TRBV2|once
CASSEAGQIDSPLHF
TGTGCCAGCAGTGAAGCAGGGCAAATCGACTCACCCCTCCACTTT
>-|TRBJ1-1|TRBV29-1|-
CSVEIGRVTEAFF
TGCAGCGTTGAGATTGGCAGGGTGACTGAAGCTTTCTTT
>-|TRBJ1-2|TRBV4-2|-
CASSQGNSNYGYTF
TGTGCCAGCAGCCAAGGAAACAGTAACTATGGCTACACCTTC
>-|TRBJ2-1|TRBV11-2|-
CASSLELGGSRFF
TGTGCCAGCAGCTTAGAGTTGGGCGGTAGTCGGTTCTTC
>-|TRBJ2-1|TRBV5-1|-
CASSLVREAYNEQFF
TGCGCCAGCAGCTTGGTCAGGGAGGCCTACAATGAGCAGTTCTTC
>-|TRBJ2-3|TRBV14|-
CASSPPGASTDTQYF
TGTGCCAGCAGCCCACCAGGGGCTAGCACAGATACGCAGTATTTT
>TRBD2|TRBJ2-7|TRBV19|-
CASSDLLAGIYEQYF
TGTGCCAGTAGTGACCTACTAGCGGGAATTTACGAGCAGTACTTC
>TRBD1|TRBJ1-1|TRBV29-1|-
CSAPTGGVDTEAFF
TGCAGCGCCCCGACAGGGGGGGTAGACACTGAAGCTTTCTTT
>-|TRBJ1-2|TRBV7-8|few
CASSLGAGRTDYGYTF
TGTGCCAGCAGCTTAGGGGCCGGTCGGACGGATTATGGCTACACCTTC
>-|TRBJ1-1|TRBV18|-
CASSPSTPSRNTEAFF
TGTGCCAGCTCACCATCGACACCCAGCCGGAACACTGAAGCTTTCTTT
>-|TRBJ1-4|TRBV5-1|-
CASRQELSTNEKLFF
TGCGCCAGCAGACAGGAGCTCTCAACTAATGAAAAACTGTTTTTT
>-|TRBJ1-3|TRBV29-1|few
CSVTTDRRGGNTIYF
TGCAGCGTAACCACCGACCGAAGAGGAGGAAACACCATATATTTT
>-|TRBJ1-2|TRBV11-2|-
CASSFMEGSGFNYGYTF
TGTGCCAGCAGTTTTATGGAGGGGTCGGGGTTTAACTATGGCTACACCTTC
>-|TRBJ2-7|TRBV6-5|once
CASSYDIGREQYF
TGTGCCAGCAGTTACGACATAGGACGCGAGCAGTACTTC
>TRBD1|TRBJ1-1|TRBV11-1|-
CASSLPRTGGDTEAFF
TGTGCCAGCAGCTTACCTCGGACAGGCGGGGACACTGAAGCTTTCTTT
>-|TRBJ1-2|TRBV19|-
CATKGQDTYGYTF
TGTGCCACCAAAGGGCAGGACACCTATGGCTACACCTTC
>-|TRBJ1-2|TRBV7-9|-
CASSATGINYGYTF
TGTGCCAGCAGCGCCACAGGGATAAACTATGGCTACACCTTC
>-|TRBJ1-2|TRBV20-1|-
CSASKDNYGYTF
TGCAGTGCTAGTAAGGATAACTATGGCTACACCTTC
>-|TRBJ1-2|TRBV12-3/TRBV12-4|-
CASSLVGTVSYTF
TGTGCCAGCAGTTTAGTAGGGACTGTCAGCTACACCTTC
>-|TRBJ2-4|TRBV5-5|-
CASSLIGAKNIQYF
TGTGCCAGCAGCCTAATAGGAGCCAAAAACATTCAGTACTTC